Listed here are 21 T cell receptor beta chains from one sample, sequenced in a study of cytomegalovirus exposure and HLA in healthy donors. Researchers ran the PCR with 60 Vbeta and 13 Jbeta primers. Clones were read by immunoSEQ multiplex PCR, and TCRdb kept only the in-frame ones, dropping some. The sample gives about 160,000 clones, 60% to 80% of which show up once; less than 5.5% is in the top ten. The specimen sequenced was PBMCs. The origin of the receptors is a male donor in good health and CMV-seronegative.

The CDR3: CASSLGGLSGNTIYF. The CDR3 DNA sequence: TGCGCCAGCAGCTTGGGCGGGCTCTCTGGAAACACCATATATTTT. This sequence joins TRBV5-1 and TRBJ1-3; unclear D gene. Trimming stripped 0 bases from V and 0 bases from J, with 7 bases between. The CDR3 is 15 residues long. Germline V gene data show CDR1 as SGHRS and CDR2 as YFSETQ.

The chain combines TRBV6-4 with TRBJ1-5; D perhaps matches TRBD1 (6 bases). The CDR3 has 13 residues. Per the germline V gene, CDR1 is MRHNA and CDR2 is SNTAGT. The V and J ends lost 6 bases and 3 bases respectively, with 9 bases between them. The CDR3 reads CASRGHPNQPQHF. In DNA, the CDR3 is TGTGCCAGCAGGGGACACCCCAATCAGCCCCAGCATTTT.

The gene calls are TRBV4-1 and TRBJ2-7; the D gene is possibly TRBD2 (5 bases). The CDR3 extends over 14 amino acids. Germline CDR1 MGHRA, CDR2 YSYEKL. The ends were cut back, 2 bases at V and 6 bases at J, with 14 bases in the middle. This CDR3 reads CASSQLAYNGEQYF. CDR3 in DNA: TGCGCCAGCAGCCAACTAGCCTACAACGGCGAGCAGTACTTC.

The V gene is TRBV29-1, the J gene TRBJ1-2; D remains unclear. V gave up 4 bases and J gave up 5 bases, with 11 bases separating them. CDR3 size: 12 residues. Per germline, CDR1 SQVTM and CDR2 ANQGSEA. The CDR3 here is CSVVSMEYGYTF. CDR3 coding DNA: TGCAGCGTTGTTAGTATGGAGTATGGCTACACCTTC.

This sequence joins TRBV5-1 and TRBJ1-6; 7 bases line up with TRBD1. J was trimmed by 5 bases and V by 4 bases; bases with no gene match: 9. The CDR3 runs 16 residues. Germline loops: CDR1 SGHRS, CDR2 YFSETQ. The CDR3 bases are TGCGCCAGCAGCCGGGGAGACAGGGTTAATAATTCACCCCTCCACTTT. As protein: CASSRGDRVNNSPLHF.

V is TRBV4-3 and J is TRBJ2-1; D call uncertain. Germline assignment: CDR1 LGHNA and CDR2 YSLEER. V was trimmed by 2 bases and J by 8 bases, leaving 13 bases between them. The CDR3 contains 14 residues. This CDR3 reads CASSQIVAGDEQFF. DNA of the CDR3: TGCGCCAGCAGCCAAATTGTAGCCGGCGATGAGCAGTTCTTC.

The CDR3 spells CASSSTGGTSTDTQYF. In DNA, the CDR3 is TGTGCCAGCAGCTCCACAGGGGGAACTAGCACAGATACGCAGTATTTT. The chain combines TRBV7-6 with TRBJ2-3; 8 bases line up with TRBD1. This CDR3 is 16 amino acids long. Germline V CDR1 and CDR2: SGHVS, FNYEAQ. Trimming took 4 bases from V and 0 from J; bases not matched to a gene: 6.

The J gene is TRBJ1-6, the V gene TRBV13, with no clear D. The germline V gene has CDR1 PRHDT and CDR2 FYEKMQ (reference sequence). This CDR3 contains 14 residues. V lost 3 bases to trimming and J lost 9 bases, with 12 bases between them. CDR3: CASSFLTETSPLHF. Here the CDR3 DNA reads TGTGCCAGCAGCTTTCTAACAGAAACTTCACCCCTCCACTTT. Full variable domain (remainder filled in from reference TRBV13 and TRBJ1-6): AAGVIQSPRHLIKEKRETATLKCYPIPRHDTVYWYQQGPGQDPQFLISFYEKMQSDKGSIPDRFSAQQFSDYHSELNMSSLELGDSALYFCASSFLTETSPLHFGNGTRLTVT.

The chain recombines TRBV7-3 with TRBJ2-2; the D gene is possibly TRBD2 (5 bases). V was cut by 2 bases and J by 4 bases, with 8 bases left in between. Germline assignment: CDR1 SGHTA and CDR2 FQGTGA. The CDR3 is made up of 14 amino acids. CDR3: CASSLERRTGELFF. CDR3 bases: TGTGCCAGCAGCTTAGAGCGGCGCACCGGGGAGCTGTTTTTT.

The chain has TRBV30 and TRBJ1-5; D is unclear. V lost 2 bases and J 2 bases, leaving 10 bases between the germline ends. The CDR3 covers 14 residues. Germline V gives CDR1 GTSNPN, CDR2 SVGIG (reference sequence). CDR3 loop: CAWSLLGRNQPQHF. The DNA of the CDR3 is TGTGCCTGGAGTCTCCTAGGCCGCAATCAGCCCCAGCATTTT.

This clone was counted once. This chain uses TRBV19 with TRBJ1-5; D gene uncertain. The CDR3 is 17 amino acids. Trimming took 0 bases from V and 2 from J, leaving 14 bases between them. Germline V gene sequence: CDR1 LNHDA, CDR2 SQIVND (reference sequence). The CDR3 protein is CASSIDFPLTGNQPQHF. In nucleotides, the CDR3 is TGTGCCAGTAGTATAGATTTCCCCTTAACGGGCAATCAGCCCCAGCATTTT.

J is TRBJ2-6 and V is TRBV28; D not certain. The CDR3 is 17 residues long. Trimming shortened V by 7 bases and J by 0 bases, and 16 bases separated the two germline ends. The germline V gene encodes CDR1 MDHEN and CDR2 SYDVKM. CDR3: CASNPPPKSSGANVLTF. CDR3 DNA: TGTGCCAGCAACCCCCCCCCTAAATCCTCTGGGGCCAACGTCCTGACTTTC.

This chain uses TRBV7-7 with TRBJ1-4; D is uncertain. Germline loops: CDR1 SSHAT, CDR2 FNYEAQ (reference sequence). The CDR3 consists of 15 residues. Trimming cost V 5 bases and J 7 bases, with 17 bases left between them. In DNA, the CDR3 is TGTGCCAGCAGCCCGTTTGGTGGAGGGAGTGAAAAACTGTTTTTT. Amino acids: CASSPFGGGSEKLFF.

The rearrangement links TRBV7-9 to TRBJ1-4, with TRBD1 as a possible D gene (5 bases). The V end was cut by 4 bases, the J end by 10 bases, with 13 bases between. The CDR3 has 13 amino acids. From germline, CDR1 is SEHNR and CDR2 FQNEAQ (reference sequence). The CDR3 loop is CASSSSHRGKLFF. CDR3 DNA sequence: TGTGCCAGCAGCTCGAGTCATAGGGGAAAACTGTTTTTT.

CDR3 region: CASSLTGRASTDTQYF. Written as DNA, the CDR3 is TGTGCCAGCAGCCTGACCGGGAGAGCGAGCACAGATACGCAGTATTTT. The chain uses TRBV7-2 and TRBJ2-3; a possible D gene is TRBD2 (6 bases). Looked up from germline, CDR1 is SGHTA and CDR2 is FQGNSA. The ends were cut back, 5 bases at V and 0 bases at J, with 15 bases in the middle. The CDR3 loop spans 16 amino acids.

Points on this clone: One end of the junction varies from germline; a read error may be responsible. The chain joins TRBV7-6 to TRBJ2-7, with 8 nucleotides matching TRBD2. The length of the CDR3 is 12 residues. CDR1 is SGHVS and CDR2 is FNYEAQ in the germline V gene. Here the CDR3 DNA reads TGTGCCAGCAGCGGTAGCGGGGCGGACTGGGAGTTC. This sequence encodes CASSGSGADWEF.

The chain is built from TRBV27 and TRBJ2-1, with a tentative D call TRBD1 (5 bases). Trimming pared 6 bases from V and 10 bases from J, leaving 13 bases between. The CDR3 consists of 12 residues. Per the germline V gene, CDR1 is MNHEY and CDR2 is SMNVEV (reference sequence). CDR3 nucleotide sequence: TGTGCCAGCAGCAGGACATTCGAAGAGCAGTTCTTC. This sequence encodes CASSRTFEEQFF.

This clone was detected only once. This sequence joins TRBV29-1 and TRBJ1-2; D gene ambiguous. Germline assignment: CDR1 SQVTM and CDR2 ANQGSEA. V was clipped by 0 bases and J by 4 bases, with 12 bases between them. The CDR3 spans 14 residues. The CDR3 DNA reads TGCAGCGTTGAAGATACGAGGGTCGCCTATGGCTACACCTTC. The encoded protein is CSVEDTRVAYGYTF.

The genes are TRBV28 and TRBJ1-5, with D uncertain. CDR3 length: 19 residues. Trimming took 1 base from V and 5 from J, leaving 24 bases between them. CDR1 is MDHEN and CDR2 is SYDVKM in the germline V gene. The CDR3 nucleotides are TGTGCCAGCAGTTTATACGCACTCCACGGGGAAAGAGGACATCAGCCCCAGCATTTT. The encoded protein is CASSLYALHGERGHQPQHF. The full variable domain, its missing parts supplied by reference TRBV28 and TRBJ1-5, is DVKVTQSSRYLVKRTGEKVFLECVQDMDHENMFWYRQDPGLGLRLIYFSYDVKMKEKGDIPEGYSVSREKKERFSLILESASTNQTSMYLCASSLYALHGERGHQPQHFGDGTRLSIL.

This clone appeared once. The chain is built from TRBV7-2 and TRBJ2-7; D is perhaps TRBD2 (5 bases). CDR1 and CDR2 from the germline V gene are SGHTA and FQGNSA. Trimming pared 2 bases from V and 3 bases from J, leaving 8 bases between. The CDR3 length is 13 residues. Here the CDR3 DNA reads TGTGCCAGCAGCTTAAGGAGGAACTACGAGCAGTACTTC. Protein: CASSLRRNYEQYF.

This chain joins TRBV19 and TRBJ1-2; 10 bases are a match to TRBD1. With V trimmed by 7 bases and J by 5 bases, 10 bases remained unmatched. The CDR3 runs 15 residues. CDR1 and CDR2 (germline): LNHDA, SQIVND (reference sequence). The CDR3 nucleotides read TGTGCCAGTACTCTGAAATCGGGACAGGGGTATGGCTACACCTTC. This translates into CASTLKSGQGYGYTF.